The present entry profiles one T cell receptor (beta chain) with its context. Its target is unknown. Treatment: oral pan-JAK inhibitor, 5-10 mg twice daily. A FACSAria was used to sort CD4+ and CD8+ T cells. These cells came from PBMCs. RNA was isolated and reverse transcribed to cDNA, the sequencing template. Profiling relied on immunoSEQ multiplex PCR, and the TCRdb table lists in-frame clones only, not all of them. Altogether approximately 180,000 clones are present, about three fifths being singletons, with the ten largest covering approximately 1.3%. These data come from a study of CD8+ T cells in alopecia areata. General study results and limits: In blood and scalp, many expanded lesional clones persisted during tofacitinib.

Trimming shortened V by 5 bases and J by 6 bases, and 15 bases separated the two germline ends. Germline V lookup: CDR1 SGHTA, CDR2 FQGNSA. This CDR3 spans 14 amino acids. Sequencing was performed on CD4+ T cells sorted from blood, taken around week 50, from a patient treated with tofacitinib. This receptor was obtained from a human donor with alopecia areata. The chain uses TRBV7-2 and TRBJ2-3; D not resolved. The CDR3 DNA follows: TGTGCCAGCAGCCCCGCAGGATTGGCGGATACGCAGTATTTT. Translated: CASSPAGLADTQYF.